This T cell receptor (beta chain) emerged from a study of T-cell reconstitution after alpha-beta-depleted transplantation in children. Notes on the study in general: T-cell numbers and diversity one year post-transplant derived largely from freshly generated T cells. There were reportedly several hundred expanded graft clones from which alpha-beta T cells came about two months after transplant. TCRbeta diversity was high at day 60 in some patients (a result of surviving recipient T cells and thymic progenitors).

Unique molecular identifiers were used to barcode this TCRbeta library. Via MiXCR, TCRdb re-called the PCR reads, giving one row per CDR3 protein. The sample has about 980,000 distinct CDR3 sequences; around 30% are singletons. With regard to this clonotype: Its antigen is unknown.

This CDR3 spans 15 amino acids. Germline CDR1 and CDR2: MNHNS and SASEGT. The ends lost 6 bases at V and 5 bases at J; junction bases unmatched: 11. The chain couples TRBV6-1 to TRBJ2-5; TRBD1 agrees at 8 bases. The TCR comes from a boy younger than two who had a stem cell transplant for SCID, so the T cells may come from the graft donor. This specimen was PBMCs, mostly from graft donor cells, taken 360 days after TCRalphabeta/CD19-depleted stem cell transplant. The CDR3 is CASRTDRGFVETQYF. CDR3 nucleotides: TGTGCCAGCAGGACCGACAGGGGATTTGTGGAGACCCAGTACTTC.